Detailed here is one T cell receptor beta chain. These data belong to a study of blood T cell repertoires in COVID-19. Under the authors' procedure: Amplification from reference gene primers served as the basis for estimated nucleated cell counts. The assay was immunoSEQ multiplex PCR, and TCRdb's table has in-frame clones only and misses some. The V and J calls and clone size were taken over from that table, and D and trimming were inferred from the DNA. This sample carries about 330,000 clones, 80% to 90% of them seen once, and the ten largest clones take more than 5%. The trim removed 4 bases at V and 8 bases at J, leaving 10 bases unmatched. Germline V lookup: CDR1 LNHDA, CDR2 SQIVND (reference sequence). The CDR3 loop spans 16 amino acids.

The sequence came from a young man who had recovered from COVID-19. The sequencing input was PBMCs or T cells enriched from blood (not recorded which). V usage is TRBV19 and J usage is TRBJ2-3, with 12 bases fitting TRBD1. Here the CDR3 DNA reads TGTGCCAGTAGTAGTCCGGGACAGGGGGCGCGTGCTACGCAGTATTTT. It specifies CASSSPGQGARATQYF.